The next 32 T cell receptor beta chains were all read from a single sample in a study of blood T cell repertoires in COVID-19. Method: immunoSEQ multiplex PCR; TCRdb's copy keeps in-frame clones and lacks some. Seen here are 40,000 to 50,000 clones, around 79% observed once, and the top ten hold about 25%. The sample was peripheral blood. The source of these receptors is a man between 70 and 80 years old with acute or convalescent COVID-19.

The chain links TRBV6-5 to TRBJ1-1; D is perhaps TRBD1 (5 bases). Germline values: CDR1 MNHEY, CDR2 SVGAGI. V lost 7 bases, J lost 1 base, and 13 bases lay in between. This CDR3 region has 14 residues. CDR3 DNA sequence: TGTGCCAGCATTCGGCAGGGTACGAACACTGAAGCTTTCTTT. Protein sequence: CASIRQGTNTEAFF.

This clone occurred once. This chain uses TRBV18 with TRBJ1-2; 7 bases fit TRBD1. The trim removed 4 bases at V and 4 bases at J, leaving 15 bases unmatched. This CDR3 is built from 17 residues. The germline V gene encodes CDR1 KGHSH and CDR2 LQKENI. CDR3 protein: CASSLFAPGQTSYGYTF. The CDR3 nucleotides are TGTGCCAGCTCACTTTTCGCCCCGGGACAGACAAGCTATGGCTACACCTTC.

This clone has only a few counts. This chain connects TRBV11-3 to TRBJ2-7; D unresolved. Germline-derived CDR1 and CDR2 are SGHNT and YENEEA. V lost 1 base and J 2 bases, leaving 9 bases between the germline ends. This CDR3 is built from 14 residues. The CDR3 region has the DNA TGTGCCAGCAGCTTAGTGCCAGAAACCTACGAGCAGTACTTC. Protein sequence: CASSLVPETYEQYF.

J is TRBJ2-1 and V is TRBV19; TRBD1 matches 7 bases. This CDR3 spans 19 amino acids. The germline V gene encodes CDR1 LNHDA and CDR2 SQIVND (reference sequence). V trimming: 6 bases; J trimming: 6 bases; junction bases outside the gene matches: 23. The DNA of the CDR3 is TGTGCCAGTAGCCACGCCCCCTCCCTACAGGGGCCCTGGGGCAATGAGCAGTTCTTC. This codes for CASSHAPSLQGPWGNEQFF.

A few counts support this clone. The chain joins TRBV2 to TRBJ1-2, with 10 bases aligning to TRBD1. The CDR3 sequence is 14 residues long. V was pared by 4 bases and J by 5 bases, with 4 bases of the junction left unmatched. CDR1 is SNHLY and CDR2 is FYNNEI in the germline V gene. CDR3: CASSGTGGEYGYTF. The CDR3 bases are TGTGCCAGCAGTGGGACAGGGGGAGAGTATGGCTACACCTTC.

The chain uses TRBV5-4 and TRBJ2-1; 9 bases map to TRBD2. Unmatched junction bases numbered 12, after V lost 3 bases and J lost 5 bases. CDR1 is SGHNT, CDR2 YYREEE, per germline (reference sequence). The CDR3 length is 17 residues. The CDR3 sequence is CASSSTTFSGGNNEQFF. The CDR3 region has the DNA TGTGCCAGCAGCTCTACTACTTTTAGCGGGGGAAACAATGAGCAGTTCTTC.

This clone showed up just a few times. The rearrangement uses TRBV30 and TRBJ1-3; weak D call: TRBD1 (6 bases). Trimming cost V 1 base and J 3 bases, with 10 bases left between them. This CDR3 comprises 14 residues. Germline CDR1 reads GTSNPN; CDR2 reads SVGIG (reference sequence). CDR3 DNA: TGTGCCTGGAGTGGGGGGGGCGTTGGAAACACCATATATTTT. It codes for CAWSGGGVGNTIYF.

In its sample, this clone was seen a few times. The chain is built from TRBV7-8 and TRBJ2-2, with TRBD1 as a possible D gene (6 bases). The CDR3 consists of 13 residues. Germline CDR1 is SGHVS and CDR2 is FQNEAQ. Trimming pared 5 bases from V and 5 bases from J, leaving 9 bases between. The CDR3 DNA sequence: TGTGCCAGCAGCCGCAGGGGTACCGGGGAGCTGTTTTTT. Its protein is CASSRRGTGELFF.

This rearrangement joins TRBV27 to TRBJ1-2, with 8 bases lining up with TRBD1. CDR3 length equals 16 residues. The ends lost 0 bases at V and 4 bases at J; junction bases unmatched: 7. Germline V CDR1 and CDR2: MNHEY, SMNVEV (reference sequence). The CDR3 here is CASSLSGGQGTYGYTF. The CDR3 DNA is TGTGCCAGCAGTTTATCAGGAGGACAGGGCACCTATGGCTACACCTTC.

The chain employs TRBV7-6 and TRBJ2-1; 9 bases align to TRBD2. The CDR3 is 16 amino acids. Germline assignment: CDR1 SGHVS and CDR2 FNYEAQ. Trimming removed 4 bases from V and 9 bases from J; junction bases left unmatched: 13. CDR3 nucleotides: TGTGCCAGCAGCTCGGAGGCGGGAGGGCTAGACGGTGAGCAGTTCTTC. It specifies CASSSEAGGLDGEQFF.

The chain couples TRBV7-9 to TRBJ1-4; 7 bases are a match to TRBD1. The CDR3 consists of 16 residues. Germline-derived CDR1 and CDR2 are SEHNR and FQNEAQ (reference sequence). V shed 1 base and J 7 bases; nucleotides not matched to a gene: 9. CDR3 in DNA: TGTGCCAGCAGCTTAGATGGGCGGGACAGTGGTGAAAAACTGTTTTTT. This gives the protein CASSLDGRDSGEKLFF. The full variable domain, rest sourced from reference TRBV7-9 and TRBJ1-4, is DTGVSQNPRHKITKRGQNVTFRCDPISEHNRLYWYRQTLGQGPEFLTYFQNEAQLEKSRLLSDRFSAERPKGSFSTLEIQRTEQGDSAMYLCASSLDGRDSGEKLFFGSGTQLSVL.

The J gene is TRBJ1-3, the V gene TRBV28, with 11 bases aligning to TRBD1. The CDR3 extends over 15 amino acids. J lost 4 bases, V lost 7 bases, and 6 bases had no gene match. From germline, CDR1 is MDHEN and CDR2 SYDVKM. CDR3 protein: CASTRGQGAGNTIYF. CDR3 DNA: TGTGCCAGCACCCGTGGACAGGGGGCAGGAAACACCATATATTTT.

This chain connects TRBV29-1 to TRBJ2-1; 8 positions match TRBD1. This CDR3 has 15 residues. The J segment lost 9 bases and the V segment lost 4 bases, leaving 14 bases of the junction unmatched. Germline CDR1 is SQVTM and CDR2 is ANQGSEA. The CDR3: CSVGGQGAIVSEQFF. The CDR3 DNA is TGCAGCGTTGGGGGGCAGGGGGCTATTGTGAGTGAGCAGTTCTTC.

The chain combines TRBV18 with TRBJ2-7; the match to TRBD1 covers 7 bases. CDR1 and CDR2 from the germline V gene are KGHSH and LQKENI. Trimming removed 3 bases from V and 4 bases from J; junction bases left unmatched: 3. The CDR3 totals 13 residues. CDR3 region: CASSPGQLYEQYF. CDR3 nucleotide sequence: TGTGCCAGCTCACCGGGACAGTTGTACGAGCAGTACTTC.

The genes are TRBV5-1 and TRBJ2-2; D is ambiguous. Germline V gene lookup returns CDR1 SGHRS and CDR2 YFSETQ. The V end was cut by 7 bases, the J end by 6 bases, with 10 bases between. This CDR3 region has 12 residues. CDR3 DNA sequence: TGCGCCAGCTATATGGGCGCCGGGGAGCTGTTTTTT. Its protein product is CASYMGAGELFF.

This clone was detected only once. The CDR3 is CATSDLQWTSGDPTDTQYF. The DNA for the CDR3 is TGTGCCACCAGTGATTTGCAATGGACTAGCGGAGATCCCACAGATACGCAGTATTTT. The V gene is TRBV24-1, the J gene TRBJ2-3, with 10 bases lining up with TRBD2. V lost 0 bases, J lost 2 bases, and 10 bases stayed unmatched. Germline V CDR1 and CDR2: KGHDR, SFDVKD. This CDR3 comprises 19 residues.

The chain combines TRBV5-4 with TRBJ2-2, with unresolved D. V lost 2 bases, J lost 8 bases, and 7 bases lay in between. The CDR3 has 12 amino acids. Germline-derived CDR1 and CDR2 are SGHNT and YYREEE (reference sequence). The CDR3 loop is CASSFLGGELFF. CDR3 DNA: TGTGCCAGCAGCTTCCTAGGTGGGGAGCTGTTTTTT.

This chain joins TRBV19 and TRBJ2-1; 11 nucleotides align to TRBD2. Germline loops: CDR1 LNHDA, CDR2 SQIVND (reference sequence). Trimming at V came to 3 bases and at J to 9 bases, leaving 7 bases not matched to a gene. The CDR3 sequence is 15 residues long. This chain's CDR3 is CASSITSGGRGEQFF. The DNA of the CDR3 is TGTGCCAGTAGTATCACTAGCGGGGGTCGCGGTGAGCAGTTCTTC. The full variable domain, in which reference TRBV19 and TRBJ2-1 provide the parts outside the CDR3, is DGGITQSPKYLFRKEGQNVTLSCEQNLNHDAMYWYRQDPGQGLRLIYYSQIVNDFQKGDIAEGYSVSREKKESFPLTVTSAQKNPTAFYLCASSITSGGRGEQFFGPGTRLTVL.

The genes are TRBV7-2 and TRBJ1-6; TRBD1 matches 10 bases. V lost 1 base and J lost 10; bases outside the gene matches: 7. In germline, CDR1 is SGHTA, CDR2 FQGNSA. The CDR3 has 16 amino acids. CDR3 region: CASSLVGTGAQSPLHF. DNA for the CDR3: TGTGCCAGCAGCTTAGTTGGGACAGGGGCGCAATCACCCCTCCACTTT. Together with reference TRBV7-2 and TRBJ1-6, the CDR3 gives the full variable domain: GAGVSQSPSNKVTEKGKDVELRCDPISGHTALYWYRQSLGQGLEFLIYFQGNSAPDKSGLPSDRFSAERTGGSVSTLTIQRTQQEDSAVYLCASSLVGTGAQSPLHFGNGTRLTVT.

V is TRBV15 and J is TRBJ1-2; D is uncertain. The CDR3 is 13 residues long. Germline V lookup: CDR1 LNHNV, CDR2 YYDKDF (reference sequence). The V end was cut by 0 bases, the J end by 4 bases, with 6 bases between. The CDR3 region is CATSRDGSYGYTF. In DNA form, the CDR3 reads TGTGCCACCAGCAGAGATGGGAGCTATGGCTACACCTTC.

This chain connects TRBV11-2 to TRBJ2-1, with TRBD2 matching 10 bases. The CDR3 loop spans 16 amino acids. Germline assignment: CDR1 SGHAT and CDR2 FQNNGV. With 7 bases clipped from V and 8 bases from J, the junction kept 14 bases outside the gene matches. CDR3 DNA sequence: TGTGCCAGCACATCTACACTTAGCGGGGGGCATTATGAGCAGTTCTTC. Residues: CASTSTLSGGHYEQFF.

The rearrangement joins TRBV23-1 to TRBJ2-1, with D possibly being TRBD1 (6 bases). TRBV23-1 belongs to the ORF category, with a function that is uncertain. V was trimmed by 0 bases and J by 1 base, leaving 10 bases between them. There are 16 residues in the CDR3. The CDR3 region is CASSQSDSPSYNEQFF. DNA for the CDR3: TGCGCCAGCAGTCAATCGGACAGCCCATCCTACAATGAGCAGTTCTTC.

The rearrangement links TRBV7-2 to TRBJ2-1, with unresolved D. Trimming took off 5 bases at V and 15 bases at J, with 20 bases between the two ends. Germline V gives CDR1 SGHTA, CDR2 FQGNSA. This CDR3 region has 13 residues. CDR3 sequence reads: CASSPDWSALRFF. The CDR3 bases are TGTGCCAGCAGCCCTGACTGGTCGGCCCTTAGGTTCTTC.

This clone occurred once. V and J are TRBV6-1 and TRBJ1-3; D possibly corresponds to TRBD1 (5 bases). The CDR3 consists of 15 residues. V shed 1 base and J shed 7 bases, with 14 bases lying between them. Per the germline V gene, CDR1 is MNHNS and CDR2 is SASEGT. Here the CDR3 reads CASSEGQGIGNTIYF. CDR3 nucleotides: TGTGCCAGCAGTGAAGGGCAGGGAATTGGGAACACCATATATTTT.

The sample holds many counts of this clone. The chain combines TRBV29-1 with TRBJ1-6; D might be TRBD1 (5 bases). Looked up from germline, CDR1 is SQVTM and CDR2 is ANQGSEA. V lost 4 bases to trimming and J lost 7 bases, with 17 bases between them. The CDR3 length is 15 residues. CDR3 protein: CSVAPQGQGNSPLHF. The CDR3 coding sequence is TGCAGCGTTGCACCCCAAGGGCAGGGCAATTCACCCCTCCACTTT.

This clone was detected a few times. V and J are TRBV7-9 and TRBJ2-3; D gene unclear. Germline V gene lookup returns CDR1 SEHNR and CDR2 FQNEAQ (reference sequence). Trimming stripped 2 bases from V and 6 bases from J, with 12 bases between. CDR3 length equals 14 residues. For the CDR3, the DNA is TGTGCCAGCAGCTTAAGCTCGGTTCGGGATACGCAGTATTTT. Residues: CASSLSSVRDTQYF. The entire variable domain, with the rest obtained from reference TRBV7-9 and TRBJ2-3, is as follows: DTGVSQNPRHKITKRGQNVTFRCDPISEHNRLYWYRQTLGQGPEFLTYFQNEAQLEKSRLLSDRFSAERPKGSFSTLEIQRTEQGDSAMYLCASSLSSVRDTQYFGPGTRLTVL.

The rearrangement uses TRBV5-1 and TRBJ2-7; the match to TRBD2 covers 9 bases. Trimming removed 4 bases from V and 2 bases from J; junction bases left unmatched: 7. The CDR3 consists of 15 residues. Germline loops: CDR1 SGHRS, CDR2 YFSETQ. CDR3 sequence reads: CASSRTSEGTYEQYF. In DNA form, the CDR3 reads TGCGCCAGCAGCCGGACTAGCGAGGGGACCTACGAGCAGTACTTC.

The chain employs TRBV12-3 or TRBV12-4 and TRBJ2-1; TRBD1 aligns across 8 bases. V lost 6 bases, J lost 15 bases, and 13 bases stayed unmatched. The length of the CDR3 is 13 residues. DNA for the CDR3: TGTGCCAGCAGCCCCTTCGAAGGACAGGGTGCGTTCTTC. Translation: CASSPFEGQGAFF.

The gene calls are TRBV5-6 and TRBJ2-2; 11 bases map to TRBD2. There are 18 residues in the CDR3. Germline CDR1 and CDR2: SGHDT and YYEEEE. Unmatched junction bases numbered 6, after V lost 2 bases and J lost 0 bases. The CDR3 reads CASSLTPGLAANTGELFF. CDR3 coding DNA: TGTGCCAGCAGCTTAACCCCGGGACTAGCGGCGAACACCGGGGAGCTGTTTTTT.

The V call is TRBV9, the J call TRBJ1-6, with D possibly TRBD1 on 5 matching bases. Germline lookup yields CDR1 SGDLS and CDR2 YYNGEE. Trimming cost V 0 bases and J 7 bases, with 11 bases left between them. CDR3 size: 15 residues. CDR3 sequence: CASSVGDFPNSPLHF. In DNA, the CDR3 is TGTGCCAGCAGCGTAGGGGACTTTCCGAATTCACCCCTCCACTTT. Combining the CDR3 with reference TRBV9 and TRBJ1-6 gives the whole variable domain DSGVTQTPKHLITATGQRVTLRCSPRSGDLSVYWYQQSLDQGLQFLIQYYNGEERAKGNILERFSAQQFPDLHSELNLSSLELGDSALYFCASSVGDFPNSPLHFGNGTRLTVT.

The rearrangement joins TRBV18 to TRBJ1-2, with 9 positions matching TRBD1. The trim removed 5 bases at V and 5 bases at J, leaving 9 bases unmatched. The CDR3 contains 15 residues. Germline values: CDR1 KGHSH, CDR2 LQKENI. In DNA, the CDR3 is TGTGCCAGCTCATCCTTACAGGGGGCTGGGTATGGCTACACCTTC. It specifies CASSSLQGAGYGYTF.

This chain uses TRBV12-1 with TRBJ2-3; TRBD2 is the table's D call and was not checked against the DNA. TRBV12-1 counts as a pseudogene. The CDR3 covers 16 residues. The CDR3 DNA is TGTGCCAGCAGCTTTGAACCTCGTTTAGCAACAGATACGCAGTATTTT. This encodes CASSFEPRLATDTQYF.